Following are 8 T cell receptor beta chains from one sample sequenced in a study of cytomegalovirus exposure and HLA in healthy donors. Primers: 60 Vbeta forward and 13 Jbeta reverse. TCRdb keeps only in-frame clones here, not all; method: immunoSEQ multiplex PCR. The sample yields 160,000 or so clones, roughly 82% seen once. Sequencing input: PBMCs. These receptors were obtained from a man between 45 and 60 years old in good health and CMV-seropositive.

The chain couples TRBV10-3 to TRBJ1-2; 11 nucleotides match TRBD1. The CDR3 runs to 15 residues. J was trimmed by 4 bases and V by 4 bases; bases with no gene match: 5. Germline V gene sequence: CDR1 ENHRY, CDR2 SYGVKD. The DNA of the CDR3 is TGTGCCATCAGTGCCGGGACAGGGGGGGCCTATGGCTACACCTTC. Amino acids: CAISAGTGGAYGYTF.

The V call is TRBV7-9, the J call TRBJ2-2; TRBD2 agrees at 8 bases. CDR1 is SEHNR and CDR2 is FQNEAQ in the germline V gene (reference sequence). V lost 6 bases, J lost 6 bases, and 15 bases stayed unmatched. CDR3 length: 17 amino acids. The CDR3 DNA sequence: TGTGCCAGCAGTGTAATACCGGGACTAGGTCAATCCGGGGAGCTGTTTTTT. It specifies CASSVIPGLGQSGELFF.

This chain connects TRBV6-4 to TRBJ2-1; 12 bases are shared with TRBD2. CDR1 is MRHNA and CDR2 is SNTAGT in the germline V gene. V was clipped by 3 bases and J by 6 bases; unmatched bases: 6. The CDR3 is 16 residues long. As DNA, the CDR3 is TGTGCCAGCAGTGAGGAGAGACTAGCGGGAGCCAATGAGCAGTTCTTC. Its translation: CASSEERLAGANEQFF.

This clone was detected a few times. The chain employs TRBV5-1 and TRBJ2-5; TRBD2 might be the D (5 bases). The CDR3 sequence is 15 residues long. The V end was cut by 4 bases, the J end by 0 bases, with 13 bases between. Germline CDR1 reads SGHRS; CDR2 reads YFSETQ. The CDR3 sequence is CASSPGSGNQETQYF. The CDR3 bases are TGCGCCAGCAGCCCCGGGTCGGGGAACCAAGAGACCCAGTACTTC.

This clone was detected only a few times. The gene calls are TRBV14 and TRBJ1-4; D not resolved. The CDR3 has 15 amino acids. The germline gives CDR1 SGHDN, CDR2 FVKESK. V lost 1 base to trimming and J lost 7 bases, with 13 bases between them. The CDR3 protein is CASSQARGVTEKLFF. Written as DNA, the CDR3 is TGTGCCAGCAGCCAAGCCCGCGGTGTAACTGAAAAACTGTTTTTT.

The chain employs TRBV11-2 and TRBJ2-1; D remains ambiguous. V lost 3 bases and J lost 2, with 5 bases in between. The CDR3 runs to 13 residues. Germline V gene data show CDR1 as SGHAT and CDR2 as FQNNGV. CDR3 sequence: CASSFYPYNEQFF. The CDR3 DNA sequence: TGTGCCAGCAGCTTCTACCCCTACAATGAGCAGTTCTTC.

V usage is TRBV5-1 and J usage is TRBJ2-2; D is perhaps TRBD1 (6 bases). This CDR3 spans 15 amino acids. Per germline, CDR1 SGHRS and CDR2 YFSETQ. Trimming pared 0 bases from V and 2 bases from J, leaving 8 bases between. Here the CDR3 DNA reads TGCGCCAGCAGCTTGGGGGACACCAACACCGGGGAGCTGTTTTTT. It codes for CASSLGDTNTGELFF.

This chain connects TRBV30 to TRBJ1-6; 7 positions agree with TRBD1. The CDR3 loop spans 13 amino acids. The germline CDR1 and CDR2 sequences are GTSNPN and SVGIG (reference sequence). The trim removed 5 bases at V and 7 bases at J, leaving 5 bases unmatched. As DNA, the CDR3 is TGTGCCTGGCTGGGACAGCCAAATTCACCCCTCCACTTT. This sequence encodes CAWLGQPNSPLHF. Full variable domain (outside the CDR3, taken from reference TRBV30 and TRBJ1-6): SQTIHQWPATLVQPVGSPLSLECTVEGTSNPNLYWYRQAAGRGLQLLFYSVGIGQISSEVPQNLSASRPQDRQFILSSKKLLLSDSGFYLCAWLGQPNSPLHFGNGTRLTVT.